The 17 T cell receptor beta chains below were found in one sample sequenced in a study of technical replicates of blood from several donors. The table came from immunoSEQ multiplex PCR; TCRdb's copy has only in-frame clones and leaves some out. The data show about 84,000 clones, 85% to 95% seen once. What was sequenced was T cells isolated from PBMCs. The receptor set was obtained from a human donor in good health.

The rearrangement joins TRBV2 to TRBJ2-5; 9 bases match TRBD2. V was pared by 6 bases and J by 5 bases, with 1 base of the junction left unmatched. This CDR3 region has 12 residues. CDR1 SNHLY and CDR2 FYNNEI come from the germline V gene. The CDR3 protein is CASRLAGETQYF. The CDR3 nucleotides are TGTGCCAGCAGGCTAGCGGGGGAGACCCAGTACTTC.

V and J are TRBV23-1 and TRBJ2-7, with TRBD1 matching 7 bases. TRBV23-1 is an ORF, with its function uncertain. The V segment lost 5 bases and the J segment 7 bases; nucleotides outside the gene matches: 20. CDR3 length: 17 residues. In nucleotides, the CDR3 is TGCGCCAGCAGTTACAACAGGGGTCCTCAGTTCGGACGTGAGCAGTACTTC. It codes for CASSYNRGPQFGREQYF.

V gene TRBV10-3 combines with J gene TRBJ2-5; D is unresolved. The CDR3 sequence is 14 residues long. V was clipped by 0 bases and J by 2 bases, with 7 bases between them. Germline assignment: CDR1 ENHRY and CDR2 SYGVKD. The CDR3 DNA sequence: TGTGCCATCAGTGAGTCGAGGCGACAAGAGACCCAGTACTTC. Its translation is CAISESRRQETQYF.

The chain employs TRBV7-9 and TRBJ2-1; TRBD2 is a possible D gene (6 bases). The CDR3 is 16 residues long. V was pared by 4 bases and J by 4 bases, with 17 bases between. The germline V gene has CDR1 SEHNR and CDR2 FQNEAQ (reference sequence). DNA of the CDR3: TGTGCCAGCAGCTCCCTTAACGGGAGTACGTACAATGAGCAGTTCTTC. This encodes CASSSLNGSTYNEQFF.

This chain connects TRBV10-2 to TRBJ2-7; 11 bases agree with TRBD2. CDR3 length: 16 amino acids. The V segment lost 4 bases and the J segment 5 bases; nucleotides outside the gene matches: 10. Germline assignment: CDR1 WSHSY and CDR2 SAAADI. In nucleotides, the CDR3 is TGCGCCAGCAGTGGGGCGGGTAGCGGGAGGGTCCACGAGCAGTACTTC. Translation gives CASSGAGSGRVHEQYF.

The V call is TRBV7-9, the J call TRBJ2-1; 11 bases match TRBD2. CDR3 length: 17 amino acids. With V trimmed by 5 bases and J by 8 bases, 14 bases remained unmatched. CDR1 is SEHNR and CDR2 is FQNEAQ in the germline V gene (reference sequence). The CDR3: CASSASSGRAVGYEQFF. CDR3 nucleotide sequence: TGTGCCAGCAGCGCCAGTAGCGGGAGGGCCGTGGGGTATGAGCAGTTCTTC.

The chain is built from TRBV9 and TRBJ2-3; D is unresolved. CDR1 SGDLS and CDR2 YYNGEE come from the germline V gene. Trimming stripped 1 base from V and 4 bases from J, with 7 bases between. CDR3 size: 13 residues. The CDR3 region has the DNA TGTGCCAGCAGCGTATCGACTCCAGATACGCAGTATTTT. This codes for CASSVSTPDTQYF. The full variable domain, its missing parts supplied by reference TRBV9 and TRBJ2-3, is DSGVTQTPKHLITATGQRVTLRCSPRSGDLSVYWYQQSLDQGLQFLIQYYNGEERAKGNILERFSAQQFPDLHSELNLSSLELGDSALYFCASSVSTPDTQYFGPGTRLTVL.

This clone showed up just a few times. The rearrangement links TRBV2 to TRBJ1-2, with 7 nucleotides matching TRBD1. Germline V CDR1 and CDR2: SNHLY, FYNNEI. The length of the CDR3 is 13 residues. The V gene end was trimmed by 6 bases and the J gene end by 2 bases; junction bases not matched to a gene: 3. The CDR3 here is CASSEGQNYGYTF. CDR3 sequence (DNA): TGTGCCAGCAGCGAGGGACAGAACTATGGCTACACCTTC.

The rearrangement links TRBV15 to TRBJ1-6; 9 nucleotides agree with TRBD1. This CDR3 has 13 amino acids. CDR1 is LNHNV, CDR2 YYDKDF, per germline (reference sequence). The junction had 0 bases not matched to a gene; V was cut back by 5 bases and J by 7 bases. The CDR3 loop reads CATSGTGNSPLHF. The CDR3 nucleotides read TGTGCCACCAGCGGGACAGGGAATTCACCCCTCCACTTT.

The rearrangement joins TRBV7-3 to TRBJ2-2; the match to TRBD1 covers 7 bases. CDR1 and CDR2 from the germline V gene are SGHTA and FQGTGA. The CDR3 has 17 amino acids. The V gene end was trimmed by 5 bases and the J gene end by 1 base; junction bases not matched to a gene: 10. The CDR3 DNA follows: TGTGCCAGCAGCCCAGGACAGGCGATAATGAACACCGGGGAGCTGTTTTTT. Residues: CASSPGQAIMNTGELFF.

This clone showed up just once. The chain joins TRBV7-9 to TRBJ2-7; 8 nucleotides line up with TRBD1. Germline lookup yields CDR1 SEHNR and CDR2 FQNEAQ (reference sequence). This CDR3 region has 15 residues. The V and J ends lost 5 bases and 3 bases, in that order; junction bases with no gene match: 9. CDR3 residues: CASSAGQDPHYEQYF. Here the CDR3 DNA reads TGTGCCAGCAGCGCGGGACAGGATCCCCACTACGAGCAGTACTTC. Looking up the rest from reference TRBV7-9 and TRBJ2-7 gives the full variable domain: DTGVSQNPRHKITKRGQNVTFRCDPISEHNRLYWYRQTLGQGPEFLTYFQNEAQLEKSRLLSDRFSAERPKGSFSTLEIQRTEQGDSAMYLCASSAGQDPHYEQYFGPGTRLTVT.

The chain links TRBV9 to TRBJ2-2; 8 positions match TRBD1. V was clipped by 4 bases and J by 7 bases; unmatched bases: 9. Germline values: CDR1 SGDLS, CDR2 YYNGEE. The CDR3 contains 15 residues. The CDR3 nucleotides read TGTGCCAGCAGCCCAAACCCAGGGGGCTACGGGGAGCTGTTTTTT. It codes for CASSPNPGGYGELFF.

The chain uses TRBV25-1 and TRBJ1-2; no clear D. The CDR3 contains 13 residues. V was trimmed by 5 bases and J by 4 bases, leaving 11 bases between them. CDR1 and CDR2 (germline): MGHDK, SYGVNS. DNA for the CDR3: TGTGCCAGCAGTCCCCCGTTCTCCTATGGCTACACCTTC. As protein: CASSPPFSYGYTF.

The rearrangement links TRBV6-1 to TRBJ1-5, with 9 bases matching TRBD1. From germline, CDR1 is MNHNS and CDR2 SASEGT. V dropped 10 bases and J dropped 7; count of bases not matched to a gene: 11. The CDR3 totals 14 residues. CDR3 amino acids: CATSQGQGGQPQHF. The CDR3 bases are TGTGCCACCAGCCAGGGACAGGGAGGGCAGCCCCAGCATTTT.

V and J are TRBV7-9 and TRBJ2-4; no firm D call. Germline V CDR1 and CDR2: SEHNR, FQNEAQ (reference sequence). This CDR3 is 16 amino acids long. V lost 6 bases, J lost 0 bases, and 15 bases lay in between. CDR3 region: CASSPSWYQAKNIQYF. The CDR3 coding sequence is TGTGCCAGCAGTCCCAGTTGGTATCAAGCCAAAAACATTCAGTACTTC.

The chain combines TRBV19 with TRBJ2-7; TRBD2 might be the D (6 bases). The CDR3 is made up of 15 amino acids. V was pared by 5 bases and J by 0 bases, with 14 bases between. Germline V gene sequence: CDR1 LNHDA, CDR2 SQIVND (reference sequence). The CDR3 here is CASSQFFGSSYEQYF. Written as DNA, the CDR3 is TGTGCCAGTAGTCAGTTTTTCGGGAGCTCCTACGAGCAGTACTTC. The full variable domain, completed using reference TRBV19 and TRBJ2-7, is DGGITQSPKYLFRKEGQNVTLSCEQNLNHDAMYWYRQDPGQGLRLIYYSQIVNDFQKGDIAEGYSVSREKKESFPLTVTSAQKNPTAFYLCASSQFFGSSYEQYFGPGTRLTVT.

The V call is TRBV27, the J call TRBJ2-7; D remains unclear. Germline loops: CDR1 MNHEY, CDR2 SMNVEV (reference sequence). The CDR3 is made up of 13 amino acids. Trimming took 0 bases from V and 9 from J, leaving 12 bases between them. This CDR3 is CASSLSDTTRQYF. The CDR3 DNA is TGTGCCAGCAGTTTATCGGATACTACGAGGCAGTACTTC.